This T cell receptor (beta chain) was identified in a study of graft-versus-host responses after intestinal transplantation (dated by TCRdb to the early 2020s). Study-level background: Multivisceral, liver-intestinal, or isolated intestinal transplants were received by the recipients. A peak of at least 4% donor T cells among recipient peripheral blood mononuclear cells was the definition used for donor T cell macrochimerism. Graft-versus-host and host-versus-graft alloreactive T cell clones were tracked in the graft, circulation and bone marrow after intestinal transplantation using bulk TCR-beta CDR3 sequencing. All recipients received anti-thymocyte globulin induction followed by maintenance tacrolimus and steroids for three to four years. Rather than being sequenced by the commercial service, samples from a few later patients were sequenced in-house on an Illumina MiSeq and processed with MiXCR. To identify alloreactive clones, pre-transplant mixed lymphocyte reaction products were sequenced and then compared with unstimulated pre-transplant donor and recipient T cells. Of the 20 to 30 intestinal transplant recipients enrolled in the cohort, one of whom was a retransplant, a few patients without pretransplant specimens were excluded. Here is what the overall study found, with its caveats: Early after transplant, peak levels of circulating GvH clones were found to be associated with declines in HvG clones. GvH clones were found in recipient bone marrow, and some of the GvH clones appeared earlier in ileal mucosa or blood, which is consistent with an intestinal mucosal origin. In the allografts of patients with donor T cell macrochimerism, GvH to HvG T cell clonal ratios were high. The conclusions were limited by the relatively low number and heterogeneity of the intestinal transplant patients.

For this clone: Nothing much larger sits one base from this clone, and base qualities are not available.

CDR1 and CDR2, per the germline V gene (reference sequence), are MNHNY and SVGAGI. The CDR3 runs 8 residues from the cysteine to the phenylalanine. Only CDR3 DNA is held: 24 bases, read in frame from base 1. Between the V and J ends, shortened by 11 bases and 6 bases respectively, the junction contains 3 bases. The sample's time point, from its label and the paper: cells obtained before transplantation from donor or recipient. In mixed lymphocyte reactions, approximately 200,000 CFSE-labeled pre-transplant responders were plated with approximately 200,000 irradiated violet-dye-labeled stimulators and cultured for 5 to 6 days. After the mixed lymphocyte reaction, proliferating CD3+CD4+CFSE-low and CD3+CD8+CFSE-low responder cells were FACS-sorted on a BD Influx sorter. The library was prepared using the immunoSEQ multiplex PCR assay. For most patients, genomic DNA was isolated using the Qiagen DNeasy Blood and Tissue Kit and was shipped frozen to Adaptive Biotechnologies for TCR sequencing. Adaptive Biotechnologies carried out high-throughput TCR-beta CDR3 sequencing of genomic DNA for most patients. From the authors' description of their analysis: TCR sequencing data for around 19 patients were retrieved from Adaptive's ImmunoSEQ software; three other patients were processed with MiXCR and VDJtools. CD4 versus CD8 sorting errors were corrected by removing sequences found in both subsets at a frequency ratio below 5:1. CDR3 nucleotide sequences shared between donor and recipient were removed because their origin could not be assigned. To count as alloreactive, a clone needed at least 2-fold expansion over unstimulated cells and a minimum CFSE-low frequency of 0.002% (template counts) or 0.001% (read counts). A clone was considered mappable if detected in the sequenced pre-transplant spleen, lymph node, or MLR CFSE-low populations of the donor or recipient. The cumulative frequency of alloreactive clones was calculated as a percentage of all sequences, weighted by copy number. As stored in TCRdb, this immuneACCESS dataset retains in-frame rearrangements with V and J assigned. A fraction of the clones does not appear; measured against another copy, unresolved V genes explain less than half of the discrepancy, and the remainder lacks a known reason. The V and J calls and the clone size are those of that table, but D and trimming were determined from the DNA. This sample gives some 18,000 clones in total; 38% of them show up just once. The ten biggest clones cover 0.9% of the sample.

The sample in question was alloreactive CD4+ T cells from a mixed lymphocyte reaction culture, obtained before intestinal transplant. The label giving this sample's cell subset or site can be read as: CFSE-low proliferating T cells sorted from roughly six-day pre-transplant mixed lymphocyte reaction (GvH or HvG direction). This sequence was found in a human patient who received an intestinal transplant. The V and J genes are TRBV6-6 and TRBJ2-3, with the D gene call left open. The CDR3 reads CAADTQYF. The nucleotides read TGTGCCGCGGATACGCAGTATTTT.